A selection of T cell receptor beta chains follows, all from one sample in a study of control samples from healthy donors and cancer patients. Some clones are missing from TCRdb's copy, which holds only in-frame ones; the method was immunoSEQ multiplex PCR. The profile shows around 76,000 clones, around 90% of them singletons. Sequences were obtained from PBMCs. Every receptor here comes from a woman aged 45-59 years with colorectal cancer. CDR3s include the opening cysteine and the closing phenylalanine or tryptophan. D genes are given only for firm matches. Clone size is given for some rows only: seen once, a few or many times, or a class if the clone is expanded.

once,TRBJ1-6,-,TRBV6-5,12,CASSTPDSPLHF,TGTGCCAGCAGTACCCCCGACTCACCCCTCCACTTT
-,TRBJ1-1,TRBD1,TRBV2,14,CASTRDRGSSEAFF,TGTGCCAGCACTAGGGACAGGGGATCGTCTGAAGCTTTCTTT
-,TRBJ2-2,TRBD1,TRBV6-2/TRBV6-3,16,CASSHHRDRGVGELFF,TGTGCCAGCAGTCACCACCGGGACAGGGGCGTCGGGGAGCTGTTTTTT
-,TRBJ1-2,-,TRBV6-1,13,CASSEVVSYGYTF,TGTGCCAGCAGTGAGGTGGTTAGCTATGGCTACACCTTC
-,TRBJ1-4,-,TRBV18,14,CASSRPGLNEKLFF,TGTGCCAGCTCACGTCCGGGACTTAATGAAAAACTGTTTTTT
-,TRBJ2-3,TRBD2,TRBV18,16,CASSLSPLAGADTQYF,TGTGCCAGCTCCCTTTCCCCTCTGGCGGGGGCAGATACGCAGTATTTT
-,TRBJ1-3,-,TRBV7-2,15,CASSRATWGGNTIYF,TGTGCCAGCAGCCGCGCGACTTGGGGTGGAAACACCATATATTTT
-,TRBJ1-1,-,TRBV12-5,16,CASGPLEGLALLGAFF,TGTGCTAGTGGGCCCCTGGAGGGGCTGGCCCTACTTGGGGCTTTCTTT
-,TRBJ1-2,TRBD1,TRBV7-2,15,CASSKPRDRANGYTF,TGTGCCAGCAGCAAACCTCGGGACAGGGCGAATGGCTACACCTTC
once,TRBJ1-3,-,TRBV7-2,15,CASSLDGIAGNTIYF,TGTGCCAGCAGCTTAGATGGGATAGCGGGAAACACCATATATTTT
-,TRBJ1-5,TRBD1,TRBV5-8,16,CASSPGTGGGNQPQHF,TGTGCCAGCAGCCCCGGGACAGGGGGCGGGAATCAGCCCCAGCATTTT
-,TRBJ1-2,-,TRBV4-1,13,CASSSGALHGYTF,TGCGCCAGCAGCTCAGGGGCATTGCATGGCTACACCTTC
-,TRBJ1-2,TRBD1,TRBV29-1,15,CSVEVRQGANYGYTF,TGCAGCGTTGAAGTGAGACAGGGGGCTAACTATGGCTACACCTTC
few,TRBJ1-4,-,TRBV21-1,14,CASSRVRSNEKLFF,TGTGCCAGCAGCAGGGTCCGTAGTAATGAAAAACTGTTTTTT
few,TRBJ2-2,TRBD2,TRBV5-1,15,CASRLAGGNTGELFF,TGCGCCAGCAGACTAGCGGGGGGGAACACCGGGGAGCTGTTTTTT
-,TRBJ2-5,TRBD2,TRBV24-1,14,CATSDLTSGQTQYF,TGTGCCACCAGTGATTTGACTAGCGGGCAGACCCAGTACTTC
-,TRBJ1-1,-,TRBV18,14,CASSPRAWNTEAFF,TGTGCCAGCTCACCACGAGCTTGGAACACTGAAGCTTTCTTT
-,TRBJ2-1,-,TRBV5-1,16,CASSPLAGQGGDEQFF,TGCGCCAGCAGCCCCCTCGCTGGACAGGGAGGGGATGAGCAGTTCTTC
-,TRBJ2-3,-,TRBV12-3/TRBV12-4,13,CASSFIKADTQYF,TGTGCCAGCAGTTTTATAAAGGCAGATACGCAGTATTTT
-,TRBJ2-2,TRBD1,TRBV6-2/TRBV6-3,18,CASSYSPWDRGNTGELFF,TGTGCCAGCAGTTACTCGCCATGGGACAGGGGGAACACCGGGGAGCTGTTTTTT
-,TRBJ2-1,-,TRBV19,17,CASSTGARTRSWNEQFF,TGTGCCAGCTCGACGGGGGCAAGGACTAGGTCGTGGAATGAGCAGTTCTTC
-,TRBJ2-3,TRBD1,TRBV7-2,17,CASSFTAGTGVPNTQYF,TGTGCCAGCAGCTTCACCGCCGGGACAGGGGTCCCCAATACGCAGTATTTT
-,TRBJ2-3,TRBD2,TRBV9,17,CASSVAGGPWDTDTQYF,TGTGCCAGCAGCGTCGCGGGGGGGCCGTGGGACACAGATACGCAGTATTTT
-,TRBJ1-4,TRBD1,TRBV28,15,CASSLADRVNEKLFF,TGTGCCAGCAGTTTGGCGGACAGGGTAAATGAAAAACTGTTTTTT
few,TRBJ2-2,TRBD2,TRBV19,17,CASSDLRRGVRPGELFF,TGTGCCAGTAGTGATTTGCGCCGGGGGGTAAGGCCCGGGGAGCTGTTTTTT
-,TRBJ2-1,-,TRBV19,15,CASSPLGGANNEQFF,TGTGCCAGTAGTCCGCTGGGGGGGGCTAACAATGAGCAGTTCTTC
-,TRBJ1-2,-,TRBV7-9,13,CASSLAGAYGYTF,TGTGCCAGCAGCTTAGCGGGAGCCTATGGCTACACCTTC
-,TRBJ2-3,-,TRBV18,14,CASSLTGITDTQYF,TGTGCCAGCTCACTAACAGGAATAACAGATACGCAGTATTTT
once,TRBJ1-6,TRBD1,TRBV13,15,CASSTRQGGDSPLHF,TGTGCCAGCAGCACGCGACAGGGAGGTGATTCACCCCTCCACTTT
many,TRBJ1-4,-,TRBV27,15,CASSPRGGNGEKLFF,TGTGCCAGCAGTCCCCGCGGAGGGAACGGAGAAAAACTGTTTTTT
-,TRBJ1-6,TRBD1,TRBV5-4,13,CASSIQGYSPLHF,TGTGCCAGCAGTATACAGGGGTACTCACCCCTCCACTTT